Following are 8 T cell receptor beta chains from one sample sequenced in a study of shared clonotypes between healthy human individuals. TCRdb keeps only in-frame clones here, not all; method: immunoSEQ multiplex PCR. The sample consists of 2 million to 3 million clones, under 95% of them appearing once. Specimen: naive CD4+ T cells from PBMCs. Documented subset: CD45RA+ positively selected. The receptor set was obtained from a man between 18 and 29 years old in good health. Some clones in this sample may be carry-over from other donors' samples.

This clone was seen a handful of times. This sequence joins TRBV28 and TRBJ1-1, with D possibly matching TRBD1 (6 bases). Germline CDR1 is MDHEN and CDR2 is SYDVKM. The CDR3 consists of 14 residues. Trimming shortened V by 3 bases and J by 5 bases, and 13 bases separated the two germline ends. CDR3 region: CASSLPGARTEAFF. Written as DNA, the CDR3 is TGTGCCAGCAGTTTGCCGGGGGCGCGTACTGAAGCTTTCTTT.

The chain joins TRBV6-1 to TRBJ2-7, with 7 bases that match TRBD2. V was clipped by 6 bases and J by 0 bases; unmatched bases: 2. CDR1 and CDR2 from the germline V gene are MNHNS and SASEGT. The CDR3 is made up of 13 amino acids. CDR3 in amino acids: CASSGGFSYEQYF. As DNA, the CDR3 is TGTGCCAGCAGCGGGGGGTTCTCCTACGAGCAGTACTTC.

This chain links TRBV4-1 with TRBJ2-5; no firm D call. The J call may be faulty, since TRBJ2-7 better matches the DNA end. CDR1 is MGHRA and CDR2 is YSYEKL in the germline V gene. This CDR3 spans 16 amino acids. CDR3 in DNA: TGCGCCAGCAGCCAAGGCCCGGGCCACAGATCCTACGAGCAGTACTTC. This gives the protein CASSQGPGHRSYEQYF.

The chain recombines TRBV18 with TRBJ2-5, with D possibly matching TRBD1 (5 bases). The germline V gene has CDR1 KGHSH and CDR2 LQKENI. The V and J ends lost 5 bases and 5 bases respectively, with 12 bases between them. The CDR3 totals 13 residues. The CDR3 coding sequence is TGTGCCAGCTCAACAGGACCTGGCGAGACCCAGTACTTC. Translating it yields CASSTGPGETQYF.

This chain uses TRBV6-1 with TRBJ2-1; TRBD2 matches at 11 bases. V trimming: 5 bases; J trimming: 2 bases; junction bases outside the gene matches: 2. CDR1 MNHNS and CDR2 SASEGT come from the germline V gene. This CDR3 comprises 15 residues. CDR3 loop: CASSRLAGTYNEQFF. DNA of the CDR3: TGTGCCAGCAGTCGACTAGCGGGGACCTACAATGAGCAGTTCTTC.

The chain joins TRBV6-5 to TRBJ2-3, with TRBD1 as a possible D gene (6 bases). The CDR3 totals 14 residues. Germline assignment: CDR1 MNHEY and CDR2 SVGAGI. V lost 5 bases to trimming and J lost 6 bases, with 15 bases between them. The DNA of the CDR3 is TGTGCCAGCAGTCGGCAGGGGAGTGTCGATACGCAGTATTTT. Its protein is CASSRQGSVDTQYF.

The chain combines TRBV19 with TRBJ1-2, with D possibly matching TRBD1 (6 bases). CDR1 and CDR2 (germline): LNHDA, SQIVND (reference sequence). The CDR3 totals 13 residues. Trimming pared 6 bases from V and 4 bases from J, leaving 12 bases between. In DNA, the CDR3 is TGTGCCAGTAGCCGGGGGGGCCTCTATGGCTACACCTTC. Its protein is CASSRGGLYGYTF.

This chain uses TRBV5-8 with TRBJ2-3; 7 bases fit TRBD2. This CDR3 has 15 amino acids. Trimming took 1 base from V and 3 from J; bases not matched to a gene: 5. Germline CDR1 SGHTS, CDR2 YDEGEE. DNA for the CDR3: TGTGCCAGCAGCTTGCTGCGGGAGAGTACAGATACGCAGTATTTT. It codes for CASSLLRESTDTQYF.